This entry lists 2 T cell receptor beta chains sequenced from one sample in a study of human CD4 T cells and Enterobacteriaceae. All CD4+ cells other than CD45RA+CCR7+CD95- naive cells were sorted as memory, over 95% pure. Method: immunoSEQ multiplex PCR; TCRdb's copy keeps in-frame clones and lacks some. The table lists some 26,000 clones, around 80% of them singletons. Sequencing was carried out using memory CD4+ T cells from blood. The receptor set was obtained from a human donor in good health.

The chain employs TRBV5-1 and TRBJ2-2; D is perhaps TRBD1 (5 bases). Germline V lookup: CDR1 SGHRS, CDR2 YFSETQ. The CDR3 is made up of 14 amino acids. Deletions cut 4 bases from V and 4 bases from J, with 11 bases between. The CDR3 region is CASSNHRLTGELFF. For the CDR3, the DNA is TGCGCCAGCAGCAACCACAGGCTCACCGGGGAGCTGTTTTTT.

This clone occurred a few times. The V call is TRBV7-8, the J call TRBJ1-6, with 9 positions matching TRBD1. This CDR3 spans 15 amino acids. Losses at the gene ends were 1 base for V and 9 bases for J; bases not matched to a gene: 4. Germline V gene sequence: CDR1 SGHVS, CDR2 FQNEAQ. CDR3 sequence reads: CASSLEGQGSSPLHF. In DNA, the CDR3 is TGTGCCAGCAGCTTAGAGGGACAGGGTAGTTCACCCCTCCACTTT.